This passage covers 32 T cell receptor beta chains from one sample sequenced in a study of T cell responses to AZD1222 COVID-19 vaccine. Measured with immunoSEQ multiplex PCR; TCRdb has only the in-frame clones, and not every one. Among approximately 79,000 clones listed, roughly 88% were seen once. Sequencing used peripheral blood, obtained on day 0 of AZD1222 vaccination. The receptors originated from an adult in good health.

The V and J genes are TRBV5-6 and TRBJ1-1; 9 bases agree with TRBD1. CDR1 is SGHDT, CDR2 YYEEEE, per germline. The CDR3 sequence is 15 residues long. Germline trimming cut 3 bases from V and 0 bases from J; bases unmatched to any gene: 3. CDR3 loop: CASSWGTGLNTEAFF. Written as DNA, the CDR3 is TGTGCCAGCAGCTGGGGGACAGGGTTGAACACTGAAGCTTTCTTT.

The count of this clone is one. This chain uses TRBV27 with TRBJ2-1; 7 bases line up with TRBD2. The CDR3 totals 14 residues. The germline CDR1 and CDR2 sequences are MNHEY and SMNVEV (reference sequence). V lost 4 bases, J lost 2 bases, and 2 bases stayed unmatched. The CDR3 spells CASSSSGPYNEQFF. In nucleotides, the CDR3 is TGTGCCAGCAGTTCTAGCGGTCCCTACAATGAGCAGTTCTTC.

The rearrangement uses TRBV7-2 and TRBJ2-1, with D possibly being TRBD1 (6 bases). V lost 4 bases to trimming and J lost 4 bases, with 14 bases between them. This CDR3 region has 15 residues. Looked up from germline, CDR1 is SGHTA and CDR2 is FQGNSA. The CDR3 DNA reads TGTGCCAGCAGCTCCACAGGGCTAGGGTACAATGAGCAGTTCTTC. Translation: CASSSTGLGYNEQFF.

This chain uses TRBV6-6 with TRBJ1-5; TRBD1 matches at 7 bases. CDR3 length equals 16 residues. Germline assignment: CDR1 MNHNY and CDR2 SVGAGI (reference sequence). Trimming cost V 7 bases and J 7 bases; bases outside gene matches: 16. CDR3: CASTGDRGGARQPQHF. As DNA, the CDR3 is TGTGCCAGCACCGGGGATCGAGGGGGCGCGAGGCAGCCCCAGCATTTT.

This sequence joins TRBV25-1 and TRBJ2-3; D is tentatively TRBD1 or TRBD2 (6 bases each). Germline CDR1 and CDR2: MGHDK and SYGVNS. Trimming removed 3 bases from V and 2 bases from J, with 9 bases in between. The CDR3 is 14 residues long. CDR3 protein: CASSDRGHTDTQYF. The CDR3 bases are TGTGCCAGCAGTGACCGGGGGCACACAGATACGCAGTATTTT.

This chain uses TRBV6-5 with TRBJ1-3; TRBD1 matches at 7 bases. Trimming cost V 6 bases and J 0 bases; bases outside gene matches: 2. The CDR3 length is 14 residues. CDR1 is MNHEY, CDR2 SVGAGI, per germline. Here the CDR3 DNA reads TGTGCCAGCAGGCCAGGGGGCTCTGGAAACACCATATATTTT. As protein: CASRPGGSGNTIYF.

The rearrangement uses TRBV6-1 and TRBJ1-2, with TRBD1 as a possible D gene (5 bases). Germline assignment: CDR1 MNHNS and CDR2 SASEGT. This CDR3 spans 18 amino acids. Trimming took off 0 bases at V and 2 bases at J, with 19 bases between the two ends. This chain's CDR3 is CASSEALKGQAGNYGYTF. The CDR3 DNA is TGTGCCAGCAGTGAAGCGCTTAAGGGGCAGGCTGGCAACTATGGCTACACCTTC.

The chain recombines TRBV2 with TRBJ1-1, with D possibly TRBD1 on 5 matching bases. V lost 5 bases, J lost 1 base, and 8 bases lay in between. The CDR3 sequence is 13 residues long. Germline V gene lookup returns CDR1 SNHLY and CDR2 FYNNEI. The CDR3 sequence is CASSITGNTEAFF. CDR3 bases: TGTGCCAGCAGTATTACAGGGAACACTGAAGCTTTCTTT.

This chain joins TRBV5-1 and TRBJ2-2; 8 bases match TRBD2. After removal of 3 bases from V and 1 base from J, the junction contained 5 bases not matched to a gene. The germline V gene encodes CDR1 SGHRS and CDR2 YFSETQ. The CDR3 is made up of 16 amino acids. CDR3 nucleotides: TGCGCCAGCAGCTGGGGGCTAGCGGGGAACACCGGGGAGCTGTTTTTT. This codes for CASSWGLAGNTGELFF.

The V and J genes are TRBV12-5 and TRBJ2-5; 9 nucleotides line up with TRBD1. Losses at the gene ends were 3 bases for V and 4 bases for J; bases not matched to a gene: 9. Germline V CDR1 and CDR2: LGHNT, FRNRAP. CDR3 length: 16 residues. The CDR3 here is CASGLPGTGQGETQYF. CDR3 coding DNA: TGTGCTAGTGGTTTACCAGGGACAGGGCAGGGAGAGACCCAGTACTTC.

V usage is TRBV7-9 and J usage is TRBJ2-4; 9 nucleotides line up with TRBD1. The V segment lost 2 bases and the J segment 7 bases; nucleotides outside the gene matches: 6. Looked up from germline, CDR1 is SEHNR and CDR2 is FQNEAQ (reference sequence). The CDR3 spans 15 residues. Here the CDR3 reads CASSLLVTGGNIQYF. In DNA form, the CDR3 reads TGTGCCAGCAGCTTACTGGTGACAGGGGGGAACATTCAGTACTTC.

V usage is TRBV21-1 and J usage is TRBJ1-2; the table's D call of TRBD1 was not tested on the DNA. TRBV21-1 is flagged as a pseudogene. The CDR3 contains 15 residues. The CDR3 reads CASKGDRGTSGGYTF. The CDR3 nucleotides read TGTGCCAGCAAAGGGGACAGGGGAACGAGTGGCGGCTACACCTTC.

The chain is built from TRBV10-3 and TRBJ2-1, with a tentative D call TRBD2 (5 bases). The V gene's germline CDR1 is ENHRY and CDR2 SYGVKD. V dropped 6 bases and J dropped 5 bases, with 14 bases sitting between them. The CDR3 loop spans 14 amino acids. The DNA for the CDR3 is TGTGCCATCAGGAGGGCCCAGACCAACAATGAGCAGTTCTTC. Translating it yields CAIRRAQTNNEQFF.

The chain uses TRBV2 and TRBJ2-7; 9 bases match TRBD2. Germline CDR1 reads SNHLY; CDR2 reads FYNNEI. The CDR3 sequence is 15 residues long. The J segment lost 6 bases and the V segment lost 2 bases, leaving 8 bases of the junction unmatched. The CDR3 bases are TGTGCCAGCAGTGAATTGCGGGAGGGCCAGGGCGAGCAGTACTTC. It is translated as CASSELREGQGEQYF.

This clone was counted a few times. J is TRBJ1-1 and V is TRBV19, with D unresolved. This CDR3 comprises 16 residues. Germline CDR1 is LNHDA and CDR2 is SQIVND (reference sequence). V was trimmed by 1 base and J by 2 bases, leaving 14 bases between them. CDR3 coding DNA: TGTGCCAGTAGTATAGGCACCAACTCCAGAAACACTGAAGCTTTCTTT. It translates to CASSIGTNSRNTEAFF.

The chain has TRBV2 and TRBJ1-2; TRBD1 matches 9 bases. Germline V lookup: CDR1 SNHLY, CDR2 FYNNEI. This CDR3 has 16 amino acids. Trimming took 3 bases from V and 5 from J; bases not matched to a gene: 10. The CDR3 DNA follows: TGTGCCAGCAGTGACCCTCGGACAGGGGCCGAGTATGGCTACACCTTC. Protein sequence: CASSDPRTGAEYGYTF.

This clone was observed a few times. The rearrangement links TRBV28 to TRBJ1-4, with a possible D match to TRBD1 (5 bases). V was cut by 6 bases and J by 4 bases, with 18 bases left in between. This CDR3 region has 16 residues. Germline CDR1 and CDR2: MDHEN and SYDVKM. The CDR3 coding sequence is TGTGCCAGCAGAGCGAGGGGCGTCCGATTTAATGAAAAACTGTTTTTT. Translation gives CASRARGVRFNEKLFF.

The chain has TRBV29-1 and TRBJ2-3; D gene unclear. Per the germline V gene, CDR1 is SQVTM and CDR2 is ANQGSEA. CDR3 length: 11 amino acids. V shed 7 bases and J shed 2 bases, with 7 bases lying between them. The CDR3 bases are TGCAGCGCCCTCCACACAGATACGCAGTATTTT. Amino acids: CSALHTDTQYF.

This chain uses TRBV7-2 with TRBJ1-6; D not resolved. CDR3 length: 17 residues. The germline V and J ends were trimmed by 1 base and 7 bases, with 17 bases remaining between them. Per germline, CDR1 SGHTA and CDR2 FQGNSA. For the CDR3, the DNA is TGTGCCAGCAGCTTAGGGCTCGGATCTCTGGGCAATTCACCCCTCCACTTT. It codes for CASSLGLGSLGNSPLHF.

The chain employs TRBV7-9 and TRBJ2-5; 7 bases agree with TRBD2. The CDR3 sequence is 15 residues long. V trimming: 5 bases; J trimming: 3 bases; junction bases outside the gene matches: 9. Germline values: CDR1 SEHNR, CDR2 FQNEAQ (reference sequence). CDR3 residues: CASSTGAGREETQYF. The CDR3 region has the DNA TGTGCCAGCAGCACCGGAGCGGGGAGGGAAGAGACCCAGTACTTC.

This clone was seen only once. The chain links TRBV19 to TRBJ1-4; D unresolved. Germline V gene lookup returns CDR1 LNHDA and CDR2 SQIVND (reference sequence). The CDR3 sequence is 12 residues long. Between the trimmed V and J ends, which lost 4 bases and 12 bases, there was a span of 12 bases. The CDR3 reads CASSTSGRQLFF. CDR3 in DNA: TGTGCCAGTAGTACCTCGGGTAGGCAACTGTTTTTT.

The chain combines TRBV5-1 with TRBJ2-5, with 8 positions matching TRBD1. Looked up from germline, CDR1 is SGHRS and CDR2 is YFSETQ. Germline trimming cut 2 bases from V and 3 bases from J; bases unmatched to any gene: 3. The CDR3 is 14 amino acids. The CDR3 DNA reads TGCGCCAGCAGCTTAGCAGGGGGCAAAGAGACCCAGTACTTC. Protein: CASSLAGGKETQYF. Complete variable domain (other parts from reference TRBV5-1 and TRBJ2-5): KAGVTQTPRYLIKTRGQQVTLSCSPISGHRSVSWYQQTPGQGLQFLFEYFSETQRNKGNFPGRFSGRQFSNSRSEMNVSTLELGDSALYLCASSLAGGKETQYFGPGTRLLVL.

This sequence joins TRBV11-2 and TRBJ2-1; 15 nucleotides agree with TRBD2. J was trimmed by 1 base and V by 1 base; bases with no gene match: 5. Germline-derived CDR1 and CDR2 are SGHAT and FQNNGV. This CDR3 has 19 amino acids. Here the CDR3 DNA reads TGTGCCAGCAGCTTAGTGGGGACTAGCGGGAGGCTATCCTACAATGAGCAGTTCTTC. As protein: CASSLVGTSGRLSYNEQFF.

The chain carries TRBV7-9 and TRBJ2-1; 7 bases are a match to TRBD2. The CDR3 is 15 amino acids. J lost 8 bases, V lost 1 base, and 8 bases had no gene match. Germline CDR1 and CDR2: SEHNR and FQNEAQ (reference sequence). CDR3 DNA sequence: TGTGCCAGCAGCTTAGGGCGGGAGAGGGTCTATGAGCAGTTCTTC. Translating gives CASSLGRERVYEQFF.

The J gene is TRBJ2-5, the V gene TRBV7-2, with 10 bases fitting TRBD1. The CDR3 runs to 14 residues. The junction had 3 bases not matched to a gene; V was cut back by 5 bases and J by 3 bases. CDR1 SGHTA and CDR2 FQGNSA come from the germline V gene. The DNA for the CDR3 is TGTGCCAGCAGCCAGGGACAGGGGAAAGAGACCCAGTACTTC. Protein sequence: CASSQGQGKETQYF.

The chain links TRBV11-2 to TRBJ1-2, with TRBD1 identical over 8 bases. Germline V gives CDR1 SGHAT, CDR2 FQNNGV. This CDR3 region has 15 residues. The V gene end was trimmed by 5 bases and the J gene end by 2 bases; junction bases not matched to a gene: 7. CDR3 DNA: TGTGCCAGCAGCGCGCGCCCAGGGGGCAACTATGGCTACACCTTC. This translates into CASSARPGGNYGYTF.

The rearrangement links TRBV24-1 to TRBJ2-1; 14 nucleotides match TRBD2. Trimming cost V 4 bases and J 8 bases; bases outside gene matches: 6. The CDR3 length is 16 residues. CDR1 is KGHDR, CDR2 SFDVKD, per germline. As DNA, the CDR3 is TGTGCCACCAGTGACCGCAGACTAGCGGGAGGGTATGAGCAGTTCTTC. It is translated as CATSDRRLAGGYEQFF.

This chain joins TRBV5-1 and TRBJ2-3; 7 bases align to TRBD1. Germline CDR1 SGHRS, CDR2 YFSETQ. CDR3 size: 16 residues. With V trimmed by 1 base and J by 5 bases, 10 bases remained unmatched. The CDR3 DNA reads TGCGCCAGCAGCTTGTTCTACGCAGGGGGTGGAGATACGCAGTATTTT. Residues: CASSLFYAGGGDTQYF.

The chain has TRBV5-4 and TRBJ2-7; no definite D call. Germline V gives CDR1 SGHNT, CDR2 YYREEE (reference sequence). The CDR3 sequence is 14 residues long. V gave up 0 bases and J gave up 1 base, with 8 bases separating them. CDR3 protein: CASSLGVGSYEQYF. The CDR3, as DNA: TGTGCCAGCAGCTTGGGGGTGGGGTCCTACGAGCAGTACTTC.

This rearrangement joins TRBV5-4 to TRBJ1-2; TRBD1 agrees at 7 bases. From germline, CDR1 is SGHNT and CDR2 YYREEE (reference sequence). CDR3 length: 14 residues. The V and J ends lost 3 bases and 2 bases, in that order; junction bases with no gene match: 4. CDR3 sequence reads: CASSYPGQNYGYTF. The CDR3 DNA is TGTGCCAGCAGCTATCCGGGACAGAACTATGGCTACACCTTC.

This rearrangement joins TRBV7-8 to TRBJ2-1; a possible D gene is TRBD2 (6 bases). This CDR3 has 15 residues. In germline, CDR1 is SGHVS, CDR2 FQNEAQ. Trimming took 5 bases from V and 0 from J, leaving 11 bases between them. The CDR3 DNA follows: TGTGCCAGCAGCCTTAGCGGAAGCTCCTACAATGAGCAGTTCTTC. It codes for CASSLSGSSYNEQFF. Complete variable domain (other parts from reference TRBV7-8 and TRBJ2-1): GAGVSQSPRYKVAKRGQDVALRCDPISGHVSLFWYQQALGQGPEFLTYFQNEAQLDKSGLPSDRFFAERPEGSVSTLKIQRTQQEDSAVYLCASSLSGSSYNEQFFGPGTRLTVL.

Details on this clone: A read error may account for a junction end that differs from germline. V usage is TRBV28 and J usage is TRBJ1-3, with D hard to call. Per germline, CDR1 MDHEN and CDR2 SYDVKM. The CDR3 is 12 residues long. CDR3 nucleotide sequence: TGTGCCAGCAGCCGGACTGGGAACACCATATATTTT. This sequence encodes CASSRTGNTIYF.